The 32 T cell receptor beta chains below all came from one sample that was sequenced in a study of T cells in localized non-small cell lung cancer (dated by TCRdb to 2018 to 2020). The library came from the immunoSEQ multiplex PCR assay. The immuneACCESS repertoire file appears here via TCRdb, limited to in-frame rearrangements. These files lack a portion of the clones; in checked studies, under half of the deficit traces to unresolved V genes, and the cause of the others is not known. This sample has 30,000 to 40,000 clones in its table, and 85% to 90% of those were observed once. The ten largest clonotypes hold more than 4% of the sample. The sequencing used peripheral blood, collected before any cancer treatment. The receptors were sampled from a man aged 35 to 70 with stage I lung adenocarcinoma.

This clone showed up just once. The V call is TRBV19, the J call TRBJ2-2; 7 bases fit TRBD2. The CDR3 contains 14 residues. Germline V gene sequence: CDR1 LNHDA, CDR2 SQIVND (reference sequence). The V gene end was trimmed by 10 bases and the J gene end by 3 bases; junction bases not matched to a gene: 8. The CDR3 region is CATYKGGDTGELFF. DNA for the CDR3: TGTGCCACCTATAAGGGAGGGGACACCGGGGAGCTGTTTTTT.

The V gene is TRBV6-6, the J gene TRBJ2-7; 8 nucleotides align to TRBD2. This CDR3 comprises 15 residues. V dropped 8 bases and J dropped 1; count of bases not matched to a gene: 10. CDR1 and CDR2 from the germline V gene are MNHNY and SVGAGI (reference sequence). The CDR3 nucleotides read TGTGCCAGCGGACCCTTCAGCGGGGGTTCCTACGAGCAGTACTTC. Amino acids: CASGPFSGGSYEQYF.

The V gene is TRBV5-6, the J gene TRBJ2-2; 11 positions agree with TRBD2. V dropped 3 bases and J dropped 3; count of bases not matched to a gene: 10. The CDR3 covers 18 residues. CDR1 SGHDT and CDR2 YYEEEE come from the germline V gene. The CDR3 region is CASSWGTSGGTDTGELFF. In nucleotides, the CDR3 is TGTGCCAGCAGCTGGGGAACTAGCGGGGGTACGGACACCGGGGAGCTGTTTTTT.

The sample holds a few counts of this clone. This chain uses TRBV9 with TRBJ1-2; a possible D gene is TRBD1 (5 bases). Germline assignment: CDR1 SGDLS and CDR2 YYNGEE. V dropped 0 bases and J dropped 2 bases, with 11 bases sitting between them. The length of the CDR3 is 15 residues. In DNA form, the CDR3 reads TGTGCCAGCAGCGTAGAGGCGGGGGGGAACTATGGCTACACCTTC. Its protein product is CASSVEAGGNYGYTF.

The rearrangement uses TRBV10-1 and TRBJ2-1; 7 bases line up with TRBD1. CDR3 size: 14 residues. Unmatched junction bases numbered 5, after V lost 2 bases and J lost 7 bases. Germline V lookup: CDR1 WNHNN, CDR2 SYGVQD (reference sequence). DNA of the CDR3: TGCGCCAGCAGTGAGACCGACAGGGTAAATGAGCAGTTCTTC. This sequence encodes CASSETDRVNEQFF.

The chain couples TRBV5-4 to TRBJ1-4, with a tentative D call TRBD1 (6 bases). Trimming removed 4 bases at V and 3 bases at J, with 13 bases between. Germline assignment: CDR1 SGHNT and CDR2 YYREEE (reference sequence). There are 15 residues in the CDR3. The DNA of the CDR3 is TGTGCCAGCAGCGTTACCAGGGGCCCTAATGAAAAACTGTTTTTT. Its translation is CASSVTRGPNEKLFF.

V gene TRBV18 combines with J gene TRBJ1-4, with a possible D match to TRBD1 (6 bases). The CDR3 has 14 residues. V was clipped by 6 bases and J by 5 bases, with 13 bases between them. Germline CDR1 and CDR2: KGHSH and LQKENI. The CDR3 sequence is CASSPGDVNEKLFF. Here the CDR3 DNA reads TGTGCCAGCTCCCCAGGGGACGTAAATGAAAAACTGTTTTTT.

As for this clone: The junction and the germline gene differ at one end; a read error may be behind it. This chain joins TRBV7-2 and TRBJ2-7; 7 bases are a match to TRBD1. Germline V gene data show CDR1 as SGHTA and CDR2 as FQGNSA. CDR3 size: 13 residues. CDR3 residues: CASSRTQTGARSF. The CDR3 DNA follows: TGTGCCAGCAGCCGAACCCAAACAGGGGCGAGGAGCTTC. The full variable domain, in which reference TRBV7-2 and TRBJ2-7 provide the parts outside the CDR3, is GAGVSQSPSNKVTEKGKDVELRCDPISGHTALYWYRQSLGQGLEFLIYFQGNSAPDKSGLPSDRFSAERTGGSVSTLTIQRTQQEDSAVYLCASSRTQTGARSFGPGTRLTVT.

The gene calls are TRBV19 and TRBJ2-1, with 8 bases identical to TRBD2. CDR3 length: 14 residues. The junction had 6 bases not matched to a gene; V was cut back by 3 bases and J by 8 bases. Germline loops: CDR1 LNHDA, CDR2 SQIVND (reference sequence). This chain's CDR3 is CASSIAGGGHEQFF. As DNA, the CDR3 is TGTGCCAGTAGTATTGCGGGGGGAGGACATGAGCAGTTCTTC.

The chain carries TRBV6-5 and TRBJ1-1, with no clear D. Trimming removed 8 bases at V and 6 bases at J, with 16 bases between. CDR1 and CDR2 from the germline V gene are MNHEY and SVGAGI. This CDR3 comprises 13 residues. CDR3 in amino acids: CASLRTGSSEAFF. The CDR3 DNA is TGTGCCAGCCTCAGGACCGGGTCGTCTGAAGCTTTCTTT.

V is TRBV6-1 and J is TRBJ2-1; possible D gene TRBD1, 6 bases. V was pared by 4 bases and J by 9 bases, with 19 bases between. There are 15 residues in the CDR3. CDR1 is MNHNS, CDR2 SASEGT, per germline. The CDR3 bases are TGTGCCAGCAGTGCGCGACAGGCTGGGAAGGTTGAGCAGTTCTTC. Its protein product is CASSARQAGKVEQFF.

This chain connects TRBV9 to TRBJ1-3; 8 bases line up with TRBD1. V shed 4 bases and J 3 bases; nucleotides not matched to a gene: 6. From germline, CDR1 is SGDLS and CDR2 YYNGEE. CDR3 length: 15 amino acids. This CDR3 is CASSPTGVFGNTIYF. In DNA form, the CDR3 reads TGTGCCAGCAGCCCGACAGGGGTTTTTGGAAACACCATATATTTT.

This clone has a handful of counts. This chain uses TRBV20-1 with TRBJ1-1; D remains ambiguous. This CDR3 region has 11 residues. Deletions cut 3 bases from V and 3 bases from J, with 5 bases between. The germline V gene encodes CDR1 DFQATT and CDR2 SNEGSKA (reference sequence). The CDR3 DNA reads TGCAGTGCTAGTGGGCACACTGAAGCTTTCTTT. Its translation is CSASGHTEAFF.

The CDR3 nucleotides are TGTGCCAGCACCCCTCCCAGCTCCTATAATTCACCCCTCCACTTT. It yields the protein CASTPPSSYNSPLHF. V is TRBV6-1 and J is TRBJ1-6, with D uncertain. The germline gives CDR1 MNHNS, CDR2 SASEGT. This CDR3 contains 15 residues. V gave up 7 bases and J gave up 0 bases, with 10 bases separating them.

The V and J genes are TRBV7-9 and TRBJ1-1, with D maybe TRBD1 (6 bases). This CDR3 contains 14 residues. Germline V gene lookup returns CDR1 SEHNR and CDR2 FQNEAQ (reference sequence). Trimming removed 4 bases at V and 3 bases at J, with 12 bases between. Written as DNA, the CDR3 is TGTGCCAGCAGCTCTCGGACAGAGCACACTGAAGCTTTCTTT. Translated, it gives CASSSRTEHTEAFF.

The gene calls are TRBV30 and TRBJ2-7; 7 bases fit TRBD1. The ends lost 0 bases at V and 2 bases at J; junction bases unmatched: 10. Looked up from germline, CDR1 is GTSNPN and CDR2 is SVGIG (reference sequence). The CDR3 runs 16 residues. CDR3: CAWSVRPGQWPYEQYF. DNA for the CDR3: TGTGCCTGGAGTGTACGCCCGGGACAGTGGCCCTACGAGCAGTACTTC. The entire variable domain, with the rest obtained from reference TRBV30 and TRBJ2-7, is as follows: SQTIHQWPATLVQPVGSPLSLECTVEGTSNPNLYWYRQAAGRGLQLLFYSVGIGQISSEVPQNLSASRPQDRQFILSSKKLLLSDSGFYLCAWSVRPGQWPYEQYFGPGTRLTVT.

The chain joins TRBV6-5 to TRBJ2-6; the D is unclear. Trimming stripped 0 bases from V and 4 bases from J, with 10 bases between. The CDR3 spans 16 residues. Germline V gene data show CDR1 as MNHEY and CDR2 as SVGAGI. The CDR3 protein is CASSYSLGSGANVLTF. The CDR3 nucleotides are TGTGCCAGCAGTTACTCGCTGGGTTCCGGGGCCAACGTCCTGACTTTC.

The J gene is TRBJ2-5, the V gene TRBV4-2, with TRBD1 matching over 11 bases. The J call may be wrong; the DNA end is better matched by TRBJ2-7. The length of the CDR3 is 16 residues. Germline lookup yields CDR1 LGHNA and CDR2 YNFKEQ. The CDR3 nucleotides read TGTGCCAGCAGCCTACAACCGGGACAGGGGGCCTACGAGCAGTACTTC. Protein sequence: CASSLQPGQGAYEQYF.

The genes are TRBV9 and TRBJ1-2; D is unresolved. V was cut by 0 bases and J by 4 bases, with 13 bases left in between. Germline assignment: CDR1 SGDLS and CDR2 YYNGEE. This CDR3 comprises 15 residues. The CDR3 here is CASSVDNPGRYGYTF. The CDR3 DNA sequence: TGTGCCAGCAGCGTAGATAACCCGGGCCGCTATGGCTACACCTTC.

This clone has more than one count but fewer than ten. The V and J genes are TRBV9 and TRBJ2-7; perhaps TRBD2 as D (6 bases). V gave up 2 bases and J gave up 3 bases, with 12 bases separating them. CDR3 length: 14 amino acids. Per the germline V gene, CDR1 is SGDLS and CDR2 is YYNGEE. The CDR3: CASSVWDSNYEQYF. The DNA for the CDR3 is TGTGCCAGCAGCGTTTGGGACTCCAACTACGAGCAGTACTTC. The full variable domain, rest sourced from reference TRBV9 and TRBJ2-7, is DSGVTQTPKHLITATGQRVTLRCSPRSGDLSVYWYQQSLDQGLQFLIQYYNGEERAKGNILERFSAQQFPDLHSELNLSSLELGDSALYFCASSVWDSNYEQYFGPGTRLTVT.

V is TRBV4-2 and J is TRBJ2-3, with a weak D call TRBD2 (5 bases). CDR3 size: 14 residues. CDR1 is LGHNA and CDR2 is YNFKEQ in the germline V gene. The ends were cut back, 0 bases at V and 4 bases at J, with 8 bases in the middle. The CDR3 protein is CASSQDRRSDTQYF. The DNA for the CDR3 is TGTGCCAGCAGCCAAGACAGGAGGTCAGATACGCAGTATTTT.

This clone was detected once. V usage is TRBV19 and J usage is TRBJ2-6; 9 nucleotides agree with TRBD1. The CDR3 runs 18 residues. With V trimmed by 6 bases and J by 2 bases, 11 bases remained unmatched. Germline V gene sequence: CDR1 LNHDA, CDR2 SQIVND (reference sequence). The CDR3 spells CASRTSGTGIAGANVLTF. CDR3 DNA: TGTGCCAGTAGGACCTCCGGGACAGGGATCGCTGGGGCCAACGTCCTGACTTTC.

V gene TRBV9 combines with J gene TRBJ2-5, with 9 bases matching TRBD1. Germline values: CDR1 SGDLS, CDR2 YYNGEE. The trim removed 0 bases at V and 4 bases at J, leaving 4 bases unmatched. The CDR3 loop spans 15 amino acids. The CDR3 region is CASSVVGQGGETQYF. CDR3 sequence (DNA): TGTGCCAGCAGCGTAGTGGGACAGGGAGGAGAGACCCAGTACTTC.

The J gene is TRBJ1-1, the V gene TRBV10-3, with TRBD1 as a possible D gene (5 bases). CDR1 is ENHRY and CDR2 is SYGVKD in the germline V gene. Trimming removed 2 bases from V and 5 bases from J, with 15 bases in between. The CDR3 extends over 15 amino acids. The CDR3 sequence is CAISEDLGVWTEAFF. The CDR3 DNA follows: TGTGCCATCAGTGAGGATCTGGGGGTCTGGACTGAAGCTTTCTTT.

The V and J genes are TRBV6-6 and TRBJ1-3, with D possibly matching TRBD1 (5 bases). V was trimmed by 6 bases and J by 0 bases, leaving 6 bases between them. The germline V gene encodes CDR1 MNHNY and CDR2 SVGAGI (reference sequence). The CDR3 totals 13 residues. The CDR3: CASSDSSGNTIYF. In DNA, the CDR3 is TGTGCCAGCAGCGACAGCTCTGGAAACACCATATATTTT.

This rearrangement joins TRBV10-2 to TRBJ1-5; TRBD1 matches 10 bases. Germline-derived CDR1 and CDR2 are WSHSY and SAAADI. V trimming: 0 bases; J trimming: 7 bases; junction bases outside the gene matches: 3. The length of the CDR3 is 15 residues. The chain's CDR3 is CASSESGQGSQPQHF. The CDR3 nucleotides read TGCGCCAGCAGTGAGTCGGGACAGGGGAGCCAGCCCCAGCATTTT.

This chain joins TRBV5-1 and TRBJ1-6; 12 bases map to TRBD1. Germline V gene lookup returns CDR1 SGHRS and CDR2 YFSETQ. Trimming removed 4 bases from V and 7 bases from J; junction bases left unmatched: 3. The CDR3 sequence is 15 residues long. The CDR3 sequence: CASSPGTGGNSPLHF. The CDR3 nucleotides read TGCGCCAGCAGCCCAGGGACAGGGGGCAATTCACCCCTCCACTTT.

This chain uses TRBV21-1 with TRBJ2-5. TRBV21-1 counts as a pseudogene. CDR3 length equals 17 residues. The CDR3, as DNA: TGTGCCCCTTGCTTTGGGGAACTTTGGCCTTTACAAGAGACCCAGTACTTC. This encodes CAPCFGELWPLQETQYF.

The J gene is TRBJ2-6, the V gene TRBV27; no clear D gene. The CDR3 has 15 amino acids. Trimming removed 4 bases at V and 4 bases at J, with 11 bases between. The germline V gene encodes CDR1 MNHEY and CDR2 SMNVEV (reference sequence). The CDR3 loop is CASSWQLLGANVLTF. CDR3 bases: TGTGCCAGCAGTTGGCAGCTCTTAGGGGCCAACGTCCTGACTTTC.

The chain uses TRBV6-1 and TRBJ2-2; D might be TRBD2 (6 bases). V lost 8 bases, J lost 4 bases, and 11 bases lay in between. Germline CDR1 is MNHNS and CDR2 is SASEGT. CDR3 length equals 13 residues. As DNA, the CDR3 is TGTGCCAGCGCCGCGGGGCGCACCGGGGAGCTGTTTTTT. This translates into CASAAGRTGELFF.

The CDR3 bases are TGTGCCAGCAGTTCCACCGGGTCGACAGGTATAATGAGCCAGTACTTC. It translates to CASSSTGSTGIMSQYF. The chain couples TRBV27 to TRBJ2-5, with D perhaps TRBD1 (6 bases). Germline CDR1 and CDR2: MNHEY and SMNVEV (reference sequence). The CDR3 totals 16 residues. Trimming removed 4 bases from V and 10 bases from J, with 25 bases in between.

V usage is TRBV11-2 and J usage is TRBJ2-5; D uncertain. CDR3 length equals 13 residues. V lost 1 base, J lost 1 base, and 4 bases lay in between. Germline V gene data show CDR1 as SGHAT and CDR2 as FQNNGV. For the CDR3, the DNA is TGTGCCAGCAGCTTAGGGGGCCAAGAGACCCAGTACTTC. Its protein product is CASSLGGQETQYF.